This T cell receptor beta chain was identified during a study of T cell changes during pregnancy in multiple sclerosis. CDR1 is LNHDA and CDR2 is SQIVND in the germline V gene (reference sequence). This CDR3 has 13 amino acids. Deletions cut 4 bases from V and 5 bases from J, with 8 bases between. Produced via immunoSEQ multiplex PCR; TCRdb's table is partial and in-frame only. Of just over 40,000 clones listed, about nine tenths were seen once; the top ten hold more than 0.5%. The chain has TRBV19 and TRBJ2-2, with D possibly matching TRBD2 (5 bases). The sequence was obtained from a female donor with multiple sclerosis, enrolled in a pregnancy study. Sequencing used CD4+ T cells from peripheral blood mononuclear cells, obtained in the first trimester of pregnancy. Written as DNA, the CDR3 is TGTGCCAGTAGTAAGAGGGATACCGGGGAGCTGTTTTTT. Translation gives CASSKRDTGELFF.